This T cell receptor beta chain was captured in a study of OX40 agonist ivuxolimab in advanced cancers. About the study: Patients got intravenous ivuxolimab at 0.01 to 10 mg/kg every 2 weeks. Study-wide findings and caveats: Among some nonresponders, normalized T-cell clonal expansion was also low. The study did not work out the antigen specificity of the expanded peripheral T cells.

Blood draws occurred at baseline, cycle 4 day 1, and cycle 7 day 1. The count of this clone is one. No antigen is known for it. V was clipped by 1 base and J by 0 bases, with 7 bases between them. The CDR3 is 15 amino acids. The germline CDR1 and CDR2 sequences are SGHAT and FQNNGV. This table comes from immunoSEQ multiplex PCR, and its TCRdb copy is limited to in-frame clones, with some not included. The data show about 49,000 clones, approximately 84% seen once. This specimen was CD4+ or CD8+ T cells sorted from blood, taken in a trial of the OX40 agonist ivuxolimab. The chain employs TRBV11-2 and TRBJ1-3, with D unclear. The clonotype comes from an adult with an advanced solid tumor such as melanoma, head and neck, liver or kidney cancer. The CDR3 sequence: CASSLGGSSGNTIYF. The CDR3 bases are TGTGCCAGCAGCTTAGGAGGGAGCTCTGGAAACACCATATATTTT.